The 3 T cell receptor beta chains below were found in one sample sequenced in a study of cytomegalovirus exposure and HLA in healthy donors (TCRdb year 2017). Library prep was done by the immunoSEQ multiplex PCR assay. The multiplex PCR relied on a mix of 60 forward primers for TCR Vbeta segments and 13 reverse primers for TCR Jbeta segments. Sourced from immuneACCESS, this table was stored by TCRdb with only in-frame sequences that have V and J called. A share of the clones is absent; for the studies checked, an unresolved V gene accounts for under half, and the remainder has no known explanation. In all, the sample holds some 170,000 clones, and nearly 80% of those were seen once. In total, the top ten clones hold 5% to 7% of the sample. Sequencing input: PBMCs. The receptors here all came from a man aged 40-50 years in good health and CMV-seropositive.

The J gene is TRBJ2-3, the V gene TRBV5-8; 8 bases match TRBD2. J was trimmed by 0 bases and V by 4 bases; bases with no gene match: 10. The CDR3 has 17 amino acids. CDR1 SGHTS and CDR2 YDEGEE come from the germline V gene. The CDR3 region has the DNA TGTGCCAGCAGCCCGGTAGCGGGGAGCCTTAGCACAGATACGCAGTATTTT. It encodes CASSPVAGSLSTDTQYF. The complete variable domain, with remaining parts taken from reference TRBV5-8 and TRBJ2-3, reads EAGVTQSPTHLIKTRGQQATLRCSPISGHTSVYWYQQALGLGLQFLLWYDEGEERNRGNFPPRFSGRQFPNYSSELNVNALELEDSALYLCASSPVAGSLSTDTQYFGPGTRLTVL.

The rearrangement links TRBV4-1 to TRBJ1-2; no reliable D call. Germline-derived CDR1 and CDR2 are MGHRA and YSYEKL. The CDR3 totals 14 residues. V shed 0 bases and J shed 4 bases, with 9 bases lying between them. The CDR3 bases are TGCGCCAGCAGCCAAGATGAGGTGGCCTATGGCTACACCTTC. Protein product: CASSQDEVAYGYTF.

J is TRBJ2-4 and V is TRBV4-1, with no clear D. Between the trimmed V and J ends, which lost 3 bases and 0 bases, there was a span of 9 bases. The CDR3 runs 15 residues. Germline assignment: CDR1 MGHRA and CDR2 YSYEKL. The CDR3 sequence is CASSQSAVAKNIQYF. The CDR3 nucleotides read TGCGCCAGCAGCCAGTCTGCAGTAGCCAAAAACATTCAGTACTTC.